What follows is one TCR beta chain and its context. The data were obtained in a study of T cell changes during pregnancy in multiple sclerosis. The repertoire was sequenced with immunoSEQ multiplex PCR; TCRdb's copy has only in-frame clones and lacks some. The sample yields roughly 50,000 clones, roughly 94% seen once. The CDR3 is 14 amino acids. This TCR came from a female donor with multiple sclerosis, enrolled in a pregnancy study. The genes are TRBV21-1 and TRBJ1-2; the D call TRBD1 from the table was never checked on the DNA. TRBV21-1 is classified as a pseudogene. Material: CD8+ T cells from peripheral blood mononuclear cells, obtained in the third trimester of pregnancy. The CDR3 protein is CASTCGPGGVGYTF. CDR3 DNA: TGTGCCAGCACCTGCGGGCCAGGGGGCGTTGGCTACACCTTC.